These 29 T cell receptor beta chains were sequenced from one sample in a study of blood T cell repertoires in COVID-19. Sequencing used immunoSEQ multiplex PCR; TCRdb keeps in-frame clones, though not all of them. The sample lists fewer than 65,000 clones; 91% were seen once. The sequencing input was peripheral blood. These receptors all stem from a woman between 55 and 75 years old with active or convalescent COVID-19.

This chain links TRBV19 with TRBJ2-2; weak D call: TRBD2 (5 bases). CDR1 and CDR2 (germline): LNHDA, SQIVND (reference sequence). V was pared by 7 bases and J by 8 bases, with 8 bases between. The CDR3 spans 11 residues. This CDR3 reads CASIRGGELFF. In DNA, the CDR3 is TGTGCCAGTATCAGAGGGGGGGAGCTGTTTTTT.

In this sample, this clone turned up a few times. V and J are TRBV5-1 and TRBJ1-5, with 10 bases identical to TRBD1. CDR1 is SGHRS, CDR2 YFSETQ, per germline. V shed 0 bases and J 6 bases; nucleotides not matched to a gene: 3. This CDR3 is built from 15 residues. CDR3 sequence: CASSLAGQGSQPQHF. CDR3 nucleotides: TGCGCCAGCAGCTTGGCGGGACAGGGGAGTCAGCCCCAGCATTTT. The variable domain in full, with the rest retrieved from reference TRBV5-1 and TRBJ1-5, is KAGVTQTPRYLIKTRGQQVTLSCSPISGHRSVSWYQQTPGQGLQFLFEYFSETQRNKGNFPGRFSGRQFSNSRSEMNVSTLELGDSALYLCASSLAGQGSQPQHFGDGTRLSIL.

V is TRBV5-1 and J is TRBJ1-5; maybe TRBD1 (5 bases). The CDR3 runs to 15 residues. Trimming removed 0 bases from V and 0 bases from J, with 7 bases in between. The germline gives CDR1 SGHRS, CDR2 YFSETQ. In DNA form, the CDR3 reads TGCGCCAGCAGCTTGGATGGGGCTAGCAATCAGCCCCAGCATTTT. This sequence encodes CASSLDGASNQPQHF.

The genes are TRBV7-8 and TRBJ2-3, with a tentative D call TRBD2 (6 bases). Germline CDR1 reads SGHVS; CDR2 reads FQNEAQ. V lost 4 bases to trimming and J lost 6 bases, with 17 bases between them. CDR3 length: 15 amino acids. DNA for the CDR3: TGTGCCAGCAGCTCTGGCCCCGGACGGGGGGATACGCAGTATTTT. Protein product: CASSSGPGRGDTQYF.

V usage is TRBV28 and J usage is TRBJ2-7, with D possibly TRBD2 on 6 matching bases. The CDR3 is 15 amino acids. Trimming took off 5 bases at V and 0 bases at J, with 14 bases between the two ends. Germline V gene data show CDR1 as MDHEN and CDR2 as SYDVKM. The CDR3 protein is CASSPLAGSSYEQYF. The CDR3 coding sequence is TGTGCCAGCAGTCCCCTCGCGGGGAGCTCCTACGAGCAGTACTTC. Combining the CDR3 with reference TRBV28 and TRBJ2-7 gives the whole variable domain DVKVTQSSRYLVKRTGEKVFLECVQDMDHENMFWYRQDPGLGLRLIYFSYDVKMKEKGDIPEGYSVSREKKERFSLILESASTNQTSMYLCASSPLAGSSYEQYFGPGTRLTVT.

This chain connects TRBV9 to TRBJ2-3; no firm D call. The germline gives CDR1 SGDLS, CDR2 YYNGEE. The CDR3 is 12 residues long. With 0 bases removed from V and 5 bases from J, the gap between germline ends came to 4 bases. CDR3 sequence (DNA): TGTGCCAGCAGCGTAGCGGGAGATACGCAGTATTTT. Translated: CASSVAGDTQYF.

The CDR3 loop is CAISDRGHNYGYTF. DNA for the CDR3: TGTGCCATCAGTGACAGGGGGCATAACTATGGCTACACCTTC. The chain has TRBV10-3 and TRBJ1-2, with 8 nucleotides matching TRBD1. V lost 3 bases, J lost 1 base, and 1 base stayed unmatched. The CDR3 is 14 residues long. In germline, CDR1 is ENHRY, CDR2 SYGVKD.

The CDR3, as DNA: TGTGCCAGCAGCTTTAGCGGGAGAGAGGGTGAGCAGTTCTTC. It is translated as CASSFSGREGEQFF. V usage is TRBV7-2 and J usage is TRBJ2-1; TRBD2 matches at 9 bases. Germline assignment: CDR1 SGHTA and CDR2 FQGNSA. V was pared by 3 bases and J by 9 bases, with 6 bases of the junction left unmatched. This CDR3 has 14 amino acids.

The chain couples TRBV7-2 to TRBJ2-3, with D tentatively TRBD2 (5 bases). V was pared by 2 bases and J by 0 bases, with 12 bases between. Germline CDR1 reads SGHTA; CDR2 reads FQGNSA. The length of the CDR3 is 16 residues. This CDR3 reads CASSLLRAISTDTQYF. The CDR3 DNA is TGTGCCAGCAGCTTATTGCGGGCCATTAGCACAGATACGCAGTATTTT.

The chain combines TRBV2 with TRBJ1-2, with D unresolved. Germline-derived CDR1 and CDR2 are SNHLY and FYNNEI. V lost 8 bases, J lost 8 bases, and 15 bases lay in between. CDR3 size: 12 residues. CDR3 DNA: TGTGCCAGCGGGCTGAGGGAGTACGGCTACACCTTC. Translated: CASGLREYGYTF. The full variable domain, its missing parts supplied by reference TRBV2 and TRBJ1-2, is EPEVTQTPSHQVTQMGQEVILRCVPISNHLYFYWYRQILGQKVEFLVSFYNNEISEKSEIFDDQFSVERPDGSNFTLKIRSTKLEDSAMYFCASGLREYGYTFGSGTRLTVV.

The chain employs TRBV6-1 and TRBJ2-5; TRBD1 matches at 7 bases. CDR3 size: 16 residues. Germline V gives CDR1 MNHNS, CDR2 SASEGT. Trimming removed 4 bases from V and 0 bases from J; junction bases left unmatched: 8. DNA for the CDR3: TGTGCCAGCAGTGTGGGGGCCGGGACAGACCAAGAGACCCAGTACTTC. Encoded protein: CASSVGAGTDQETQYF.

This sequence joins TRBV24-1 and TRBJ2-7; 8 bases are a match to TRBD2. Per the germline V gene, CDR1 is KGHDR and CDR2 is SFDVKD. This CDR3 is built from 16 residues. Losses at the gene ends were 4 bases for V and 3 bases for J; bases not matched to a gene: 10. CDR3 sequence reads: CATSDPGARGGYEQYF. As DNA, the CDR3 is TGTGCCACCAGTGACCCGGGGGCACGGGGGGGCTACGAGCAGTACTTC.

The rearrangement links TRBV6-1 to TRBJ1-3; D may be TRBD1 (5 bases). The V gene's germline CDR1 is MNHNS and CDR2 SASEGT. The CDR3 consists of 20 residues. Trimming took 1 base from V and 4 from J, leaving 26 bases between them. The CDR3 loop reads CASSEGHPGFKGFGGNTIYF. For the CDR3, the DNA is TGTGCCAGCAGTGAAGGCCACCCAGGGTTTAAGGGGTTCGGAGGAAACACCATATATTTT.

This sequence joins TRBV4-1 and TRBJ1-5; a weak D match, TRBD1 (5 bases). This CDR3 contains 15 residues. CDR1 is MGHRA and CDR2 is YSYEKL in the germline V gene. V was shortened by 4 bases and J by 0 bases, with 10 bases between the two germline ends. The CDR3: CASSLGGDSNQPQHF. For the CDR3, the DNA is TGCGCCAGCAGCCTTGGAGGGGATAGCAATCAGCCCCAGCATTTT.

This chain uses TRBV6-1 with TRBJ1-3; TRBD1 agrees at 7 bases. CDR1 and CDR2 (germline): MNHNS, SASEGT. This CDR3 spans 15 amino acids. The trim removed 3 bases at V and 2 bases at J, leaving 4 bases unmatched. The CDR3 is CASSDGQVAGNTIYF. The CDR3 region has the DNA TGTGCCAGCAGTGATGGACAGGTCGCTGGAAACACCATATATTTT.

The chain is built from TRBV19 and TRBJ1-2, with a tentative D call TRBD1 (5 bases). The V and J ends lost 3 bases and 4 bases respectively, with 9 bases between them. Germline values: CDR1 LNHDA, CDR2 SQIVND (reference sequence). This CDR3 comprises 13 residues. The DNA of the CDR3 is TGTGCCAGTAGTATGGGGGGGTTCTATGGCTACACCTTC. Amino acids: CASSMGGFYGYTF.

The chain combines TRBV6-2 or TRBV6-3 with TRBJ1-2; the D is unclear. There are 14 residues in the CDR3. From germline, CDR1 is MNHEY and CDR2 SVGEGT. Trimming removed 2 bases from V and 4 bases from J, with 11 bases in between. The CDR3 sequence: CASSYRQVSYGYTF. The CDR3, as DNA: TGTGCCAGCAGTTACCGGCAGGTCAGCTATGGCTACACCTTC.

V and J are TRBV24-1 and TRBJ2-1; D not resolved. CDR1 and CDR2 from the germline V gene are KGHDR and SFDVKD. Trimming shortened V by 4 bases and J by 3 bases, and 15 bases separated the two germline ends. The CDR3 runs 16 residues. CDR3 sequence: CATSDLGLGGYNEQFF. Here the CDR3 DNA reads TGTGCCACCAGTGACCTGGGCCTCGGTGGCTACAATGAGCAGTTCTTC.

The chain is built from TRBV20-1 and TRBJ2-1, with D unclear. Germline CDR1 reads DFQATT; CDR2 reads SNEGSKA (reference sequence). Trimming shortened V by 3 bases and J by 3 bases, and 15 bases separated the two germline ends. The CDR3 is 15 residues long. The CDR3 DNA is TGCAGTGCTAGTTCCCTGACTCATCTCTACAATGAGCAGTTCTTC. Amino acid sequence: CSASSLTHLYNEQFF.

CDR3 residues: CASRVEGMNTEAFF. In DNA, the CDR3 is TGTGCCAGCAGAGTGGAGGGGATGAACACTGAAGCTTTCTTT. The chain joins TRBV6-5 to TRBJ1-1, with TRBD1 as a possible D gene (5 bases). Trimming took 6 bases from V and 0 from J, leaving 11 bases between them. This CDR3 is built from 14 residues. Germline V gene sequence: CDR1 MNHEY, CDR2 SVGAGI.

This clone appeared once. The chain carries TRBV16 and TRBJ1-2, with D perhaps matching TRBD1 (5 bases). CDR1 and CDR2 from the germline V gene are KGHSY and FQNENV. V lost 2 bases and J lost 10, with 8 bases in between. This CDR3 has 11 residues. The CDR3 nucleotides read TGTGCCAGCAGCCAAGAGACAGCCTACACCTTC. The encoded protein is CASSQETAYTF.

The J gene is TRBJ1-1, the V gene TRBV7-2; TRBD1 matches at 7 bases. The CDR3 contains 13 residues. J lost 6 bases, V lost 1 base, and 2 bases had no gene match. Germline loops: CDR1 SGHTA, CDR2 FQGNSA. CDR3 loop: CASSLVGGSEAFF. CDR3 sequence (DNA): TGTGCCAGCAGCTTAGTAGGGGGCTCTGAAGCTTTCTTT.

The chain carries TRBV13 and TRBJ2-1; D is possibly TRBD2 (6 bases). V shed 6 bases and J shed 4 bases, with 19 bases lying between them. Per germline, CDR1 PRHDT and CDR2 FYEKMQ (reference sequence). CDR3 length: 16 residues. The CDR3 spells CASRTLLTGTYNEQFF. CDR3 coding DNA: TGTGCCAGCAGGACCCTACTGACCGGGACTTACAATGAGCAGTTCTTC.

This chain joins TRBV7-3 and TRBJ2-2, with D hard to call. This CDR3 spans 13 amino acids. Germline V CDR1 and CDR2: SGHTA, FQGTGA. V was cut by 5 bases and J by 1 base, with 5 bases left in between. The DNA for the CDR3 is TGTGCCAGCAGCCTCCTGAACACCGGGGAGCTGTTTTTT. It encodes CASSLLNTGELFF.

The chain carries TRBV28 and TRBJ1-5; 7 positions match TRBD1. Germline CDR1 reads MDHEN; CDR2 reads SYDVKM. This CDR3 region has 14 residues. V dropped 5 bases and J dropped 1; count of bases not matched to a gene: 2. The CDR3 loop reads CASSGTVSNQPQHF. CDR3 nucleotides: TGTGCCAGCAGTGGGACAGTAAGCAATCAGCCCCAGCATTTT. The full variable domain, with the rest looked up from reference TRBV28 and TRBJ1-5, is DVKVTQSSRYLVKRTGEKVFLECVQDMDHENMFWYRQDPGLGLRLIYFSYDVKMKEKGDIPEGYSVSREKKERFSLILESASTNQTSMYLCASSGTVSNQPQHFGDGTRLSIL.

The rearrangement joins TRBV5-1 to TRBJ2-7; TRBD1 matches 12 bases. V lost 4 bases, J lost 6 bases, and 5 bases stayed unmatched. The V gene's germline CDR1 is SGHRS and CDR2 YFSETQ. The CDR3 sequence is 14 residues long. CDR3 DNA: TGCGCCAGCAGCCAGGGACAGGGGGCTAGCGAGCAGTACTTC. Amino acid sequence: CASSQGQGASEQYF.

The rearrangement uses TRBV5-5 and TRBJ2-7; 11 positions agree with TRBD2. Per germline, CDR1 SGHKS and CDR2 YYEKEE (reference sequence). CDR3 length: 14 residues. V lost 2 bases to trimming and J lost 6 bases; unmatched junction nucleotides: 4. The CDR3 DNA sequence: TGTGCCAGCAGCTTCGGACTAGCGGGCCTCGAGCAGTACTTC. Translating it yields CASSFGLAGLEQYF.

The rearrangement uses TRBV19 and TRBJ2-7; TRBD1 or TRBD2 may be the D gene (6 bases each). Germline lookup yields CDR1 LNHDA and CDR2 SQIVND (reference sequence). The CDR3 spans 13 residues. Trimming left V 8 bases short and J 4 bases short, with 15 bases between. The chain's CDR3 is CASGRGDPYEQYF. The CDR3 region has the DNA TGTGCCAGTGGTAGGGGGGACCCTTACGAGCAGTACTTC.

The chain has TRBV7-9 and TRBJ1-6; a possible D gene is TRBD1 (6 bases). Germline V gene sequence: CDR1 SEHNR, CDR2 FQNEAQ (reference sequence). The CDR3 runs to 12 residues. V gave up 11 bases and J gave up 7 bases, with 12 bases separating them. The CDR3 bases are TGTGCCGTTACAGGGTCCAATTCACCCCTCCACTTT. It encodes CAVTGSNSPLHF. Supplemented by reference TRBV7-9 and TRBJ1-6, the full variable domain reads DTGVSQNPRHKITKRGQNVTFRCDPISEHNRLYWYRQTLGQGPEFLTYFQNEAQLEKSRLLSDRFSAERPKGSFSTLEIQRTEQGDSAMYLCAVTGSNSPLHFGNGTRLTVT.